These 22 T cell receptor beta chains came from one sample sequenced in a study of identical twins. TCRdb re-analysed the 5' RACE reads in MiXCR, keeping a single row per CDR3 protein. The sample includes under 800,000 distinct CDR3 sequences, about 20% of them seen just once. In addition, the sample was reused for a study of T cells expressing NK-cell markers.

The sequencing input was PBMCs. These receptors were obtained from a woman between 18 and 29 years old in good health.

The chain couples TRBV6-1 to TRBJ2-7; D uncertain. CDR1 is MNHNS and CDR2 is SASEGT in the germline V gene. V was trimmed by 6 bases and J by 4 bases, leaving 13 bases between them. The CDR3 totals 13 residues. The CDR3 protein is CASSRPTTYEQYF. The CDR3 region has the DNA TGTGCCAGCAGCAGGCCAACGACTTACGAGCAGTACTTC.

The chain recombines TRBV7-6 with TRBJ1-6; D unresolved. CDR1 is SGHVS and CDR2 is FNYEAQ in the germline V gene. V was pared by 1 base and J by 10 bases, with 8 bases between. The CDR3 is made up of 13 amino acids. This chain's CDR3 is CASSLDKGSPLHF. The CDR3 DNA sequence: TGTGCCAGCAGCTTAGATAAAGGATCACCCCTCCACTTT.

V usage is TRBV10-3 and J usage is TRBJ2-5; D is ambiguous. Trimming removed 6 bases from V and 2 bases from J, with 7 bases in between. The length of the CDR3 is 12 residues. CDR1 and CDR2 from the germline V gene are ENHRY and SYGVKD. CDR3 sequence reads: CAIRGQQETQYF. The CDR3 DNA follows: TGTGCCATCAGAGGCCAGCAAGAGACCCAGTACTTC.

This sequence joins TRBV12-3 or TRBV12-4 and TRBJ1-2; weak D call: TRBD1 (5 bases). The CDR3 loop spans 14 amino acids. V lost 5 bases to trimming and J lost 5 bases, with 15 bases between them. The CDR3 DNA follows: TGTGCCAGCAGTCCGGGGGGAAGCTATTATGGCTACACCTTC. Its protein product is CASSPGGSYYGYTF.

This clonotype was observed a few times. This chain connects TRBV27 to TRBJ2-7; TRBD2 agrees at 7 bases. This CDR3 comprises 16 residues. V lost 2 bases, J lost 9 bases, and 16 bases stayed unmatched. Germline-derived CDR1 and CDR2 are MNHEY and SMNVEV (reference sequence). CDR3 protein: CASSLVFAGEVSGQYF. CDR3 bases: TGTGCCAGCAGTTTAGTCTTCGCGGGAGAGGTCTCTGGGCAGTACTTC.

This clonotype was counted only a few times. The V call is TRBV6-2 or TRBV6-3, the J call TRBJ2-7, with D tentatively TRBD1 or TRBD2 (6 bases each). V gave up 4 bases and J gave up 6 bases, with 13 bases separating them. This CDR3 has 13 amino acids. Per germline, CDR1 MNHEY and CDR2 SVGEGT. CDR3 sequence reads: CASSSSGAGEQYF. The CDR3 DNA reads as TGTGCCAGCAGTTCCTCGGGGGCCGGCGAGCAGTACTTC.

This clonotype was observed at least ten times. At one end the junction does not follow the germline gene, possibly because of a read error. The chain couples TRBV12-3 or TRBV12-4 to TRBJ2-7; no reliable D call. The CDR3 runs 14 residues. The CDR3 protein is CASSLVGGAYEQYF. The CDR3 nucleotides are TGTGCCAGCAGCTTAGTGGGCGGAGCCTACGAGCAGTACTTC.

The table lists this clonotype with a few counts. The chain recombines TRBV4-3 with TRBJ2-1, with 9 bases that match TRBD2. The CDR3 loop spans 12 amino acids. The V segment lost 4 bases and the J segment 11 bases; nucleotides outside the gene matches: 3. CDR1 is LGHNA and CDR2 is YSLEER in the germline V gene. The CDR3 bases are TGCGCCAGCAGCCCGGCGGGAGGGCAGCAGTTCTTC. It specifies CASSPAGGQQFF.

V usage is TRBV29-1 and J usage is TRBJ2-1; D may be TRBD1 or TRBD2 (6 bases each). Germline V gives CDR1 SQVTM, CDR2 ANQGSEA. CDR3 length: 15 residues. Trimming left V 7 bases short and J 0 bases short, with 16 bases between. The CDR3 spells CSAKGGGSSYNEQFF. The CDR3 DNA reads as TGCAGCGCAAAGGGGGGAGGTAGCTCCTACAATGAGCAGTTCTTC.

In its sample, this clonotype was seen many times. The gene calls are TRBV20-1 and TRBJ2-1; D assignment may be TRBD1 or TRBD2 (5 bases each). V lost 3 bases and J lost 5, with 11 bases in between. The CDR3 covers 13 residues. Germline V gene data show CDR1 as DFQATT and CDR2 as SNEGSKA (reference sequence). This chain's CDR3 is CSARRGSDNEQFF. The CDR3 nucleotides are TGCAGTGCTAGGAGGGGCTCTGACAATGAGCAGTTCTTC.

This clonotype has a count of ten or more. The chain uses TRBV20-1 and TRBJ1-2; D is possibly TRBD1 (5 bases). In germline, CDR1 is DFQATT, CDR2 SNEGSKA (reference sequence). The V gene lost 3 bases and the J gene lost 1 base, with 6 bases spanning the gap. This CDR3 comprises 12 residues. This chain's CDR3 is CSARTVNYGYTF. As DNA, the CDR3 is TGCAGTGCTAGGACAGTTAACTATGGCTACACCTTC.

This sequence joins TRBV10-3 and TRBJ2-5; D is possibly TRBD2 (5 bases). V shed 0 bases and J shed 4 bases, with 6 bases lying between them. CDR1 and CDR2 from the germline V gene are ENHRY and SYGVKD. This CDR3 spans 13 amino acids. This CDR3 is CAISESGGETQYF. The CDR3 nucleotides are TGTGCCATCAGTGAGTCAGGAGGAGAGACCCAGTACTTC.

V is TRBV20-1 and J is TRBJ2-7, with 12 bases fitting TRBD2. CDR3 size: 15 residues. V shed 0 bases and J 4 bases; nucleotides not matched to a gene: 4. Per the germline V gene, CDR1 is DFQATT and CDR2 is SNEGSKA (reference sequence). The CDR3 sequence is CSAREGLAGVYEQYF. The CDR3 DNA reads TGCAGTGCTAGAGAGGGACTAGCGGGCGTTTACGAGCAGTACTTC.

V is TRBV9 and J is TRBJ2-3, with 10 bases identical to TRBD2. The CDR3 runs to 15 residues. Trimming cost V 3 bases and J 2 bases; bases outside gene matches: 3. Germline-derived CDR1 and CDR2 are SGDLS and YYNGEE. The CDR3 spells CASSATSGVTDTQYF. CDR3 DNA sequence: TGTGCCAGCAGCGCCACTAGCGGGGTCACAGATACGCAGTATTTT.

A note on this clonotype: An end of the junction differs from the germline gene, which may be a read error. The V call is TRBV27, the J call TRBJ2-7; 7 bases fit TRBD2. Germline assignment: CDR1 MNHEY and CDR2 SMNVEV (reference sequence). This CDR3 is 14 amino acids long. CDR3 in amino acids: CASSLASGSYERYF. Here the CDR3 DNA reads TGTGCCAGCAGTTTGGCTAGCGGATCCTACGAGCGGTACTTC.

This clonotype occurred many times. J is TRBJ1-2 and V is TRBV5-1; unclear D gene. With 2 bases removed from V and 2 bases from J, the gap between germline ends came to 7 bases. In germline, CDR1 is SGHRS, CDR2 YFSETQ. The CDR3 loop spans 13 amino acids. The CDR3 bases are TGCGCCAGCAGCTTTGAAAGGAACTATGGCTACACCTTC. Protein product: CASSFERNYGYTF.

The rearrangement joins TRBV2 to TRBJ2-1; 7 bases are shared with TRBD2. Germline CDR1 reads SNHLY; CDR2 reads FYNNEI. The CDR3 loop spans 15 amino acids. Trimming took 3 bases from V and 4 from J; bases not matched to a gene: 6. CDR3 sequence reads: CASSETSREYNEQFF. In DNA, the CDR3 is TGTGCCAGCAGTGAGACTAGCAGGGAGTACAATGAGCAGTTCTTC.

This clonotype was observed a handful of times. The rearrangement joins TRBV20-1 to TRBJ2-7, with a tentative D call TRBD2 (7 bases). The CDR3 consists of 15 residues. Per the germline V gene, CDR1 is DFQATT and CDR2 is SNEGSKA (reference sequence). V lost 5 bases to trimming and J lost 3 bases, with 20 bases between them. CDR3 residues: CSARGAGASIYEQYF. CDR3 coding DNA: TGCAGTGCTCGGGGGGCGGGAGCTTCGATCTACGAGCAGTACTTC.

This clonotype was observed a handful of times. This chain links TRBV7-6 with TRBJ2-1; 7 bases agree with TRBD2. V was pared by 5 bases and J by 5 bases, with 12 bases of the junction left unmatched. The CDR3 totals 16 residues. Germline loops: CDR1 SGHVS, CDR2 FNYEAQ. The CDR3 region is CASSDRAGRVHNEQFF. For the CDR3, the DNA is TGTGCCAGCAGCGACCGAGCGGGGAGGGTACACAATGAGCAGTTCTTC. The variable domain in full, completed from reference TRBV7-6 and TRBJ2-1, reads GAGVSQSPRYKVTKRGQDVALRCDPISGHVSLYWYRQALGQGPEFLTYFNYEAQQDKSGLPNDRFSAERPEGSISTLTIQRTEQRDSAMYRCASSDRAGRVHNEQFFGPGTRLTVL.

In this sample, this clonotype turned up once. The chain uses TRBV13 and TRBJ2-5, with 9 bases matching TRBD2. This CDR3 has 15 amino acids. Germline CDR1 and CDR2: PRHDT and FYEKMQ (reference sequence). Trimming at V came to 5 bases and at J to 3 bases, leaving 7 bases not matched to a gene. The CDR3 bases are TGTGCCAGCAGCCATAGACTAGCGGCAAAAGAGACCCAGTACTTC. Translating it yields CASSHRLAAKETQYF.

There are a few counts of this clonotype. J is TRBJ2-3 and V is TRBV5-1, with no clear D. V was pared by 4 bases and J by 2 bases, with 14 bases between. CDR1 SGHRS and CDR2 YFSETQ come from the germline V gene. The CDR3 spans 15 residues. The CDR3 spells CASSRTHHLTDTQYF. CDR3 in DNA: TGCGCCAGCAGCCGTACACATCACCTCACAGATACGCAGTATTTT.

This clonotype was seen repeatedly, ten times or more. DNA for the CDR3: TGCGCCAGCAGCCAAACCACCGGGACTAGCAAGCAGTACTTC. Translating gives CASSQTTGTSKQYF. J is TRBJ2-7 and V is TRBV4-1, with 9 bases matching TRBD2. CDR1 and CDR2 (germline): MGHRA, YSYEKL. The CDR3 consists of 14 residues. J lost 8 bases, V lost 2 bases, and 7 bases had no gene match.